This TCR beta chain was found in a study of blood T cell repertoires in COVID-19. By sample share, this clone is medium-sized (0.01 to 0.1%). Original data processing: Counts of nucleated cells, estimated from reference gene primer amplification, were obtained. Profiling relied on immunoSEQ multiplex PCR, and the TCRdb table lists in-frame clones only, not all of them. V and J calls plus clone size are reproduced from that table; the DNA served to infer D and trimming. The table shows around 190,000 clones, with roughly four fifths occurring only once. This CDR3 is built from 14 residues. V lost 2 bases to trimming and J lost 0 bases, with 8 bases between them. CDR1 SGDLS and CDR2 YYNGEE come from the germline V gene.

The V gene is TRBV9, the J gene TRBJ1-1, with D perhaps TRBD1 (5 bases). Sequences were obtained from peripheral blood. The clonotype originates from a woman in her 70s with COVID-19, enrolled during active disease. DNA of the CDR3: TGTGCCAGCAGCGTTCAGACAGTGAACACTGAAGCTTTCTTT. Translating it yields CASSVQTVNTEAFF.